Given below is one TCR beta chain in context. Germline V gene lookup returns CDR1 MDHEN and CDR2 SYDVKM. There are 17 residues in the CDR3. Trimming took 4 bases from V and 1 from J; bases not matched to a gene: 9. The sample comes from a study of blood T cell repertoires in COVID-19. Across the study: PBMCs, B-cell-depleted T cells, or T cells provided the cDNA or gDNA that made up the material.

Assay: immunoSEQ multiplex PCR; the TCRdb copy retains only in-frame clones and omits some. The data contain fewer than 250,000 clones, about 89% of them seen just once; the ten biggest clones take up around 1.5%. The genes are TRBV28 and TRBJ2-3; 9 bases map to TRBD2. The material sequenced was peripheral blood. This receptor was obtained from a woman aged 60 to 75 who had recovered from COVID-19. CDR3 DNA sequence: TGTGCCAGCAGTTCCCAACTAGCGGGTCACCGCACAGATACGCAGTATTTT. It is translated as CASSSQLAGHRTDTQYF.